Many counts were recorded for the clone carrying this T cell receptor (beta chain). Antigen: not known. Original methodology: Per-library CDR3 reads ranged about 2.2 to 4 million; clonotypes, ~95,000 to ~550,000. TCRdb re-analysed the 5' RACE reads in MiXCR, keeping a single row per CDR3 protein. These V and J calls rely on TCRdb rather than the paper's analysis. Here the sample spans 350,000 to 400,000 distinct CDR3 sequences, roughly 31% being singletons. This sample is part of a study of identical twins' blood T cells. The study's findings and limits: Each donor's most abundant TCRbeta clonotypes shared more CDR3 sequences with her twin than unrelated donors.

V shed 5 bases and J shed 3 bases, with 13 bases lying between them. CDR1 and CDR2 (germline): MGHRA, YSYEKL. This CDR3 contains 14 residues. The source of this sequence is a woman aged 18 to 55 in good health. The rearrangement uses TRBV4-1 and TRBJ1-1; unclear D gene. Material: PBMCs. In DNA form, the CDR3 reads TGCGCCAGCAGCTTGGGTAGAGGGTACACTGAAGCTTTCTTT. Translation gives CASSLGRGYTEAFF.